The rows below give T cell receptor beta chains drawn from one sample of a study of T cells after yellow fever vaccination. TCRdb re-called the 5' RACE reads with MiXCR, one entry per CDR3 protein. The repertoire holds approximately 550,000 distinct CDR3 sequences, with approximately 12% as singletons. Sequencing was performed on PBMCs, taken on the day of the yellow fever booster vaccination. The receptors here all came from a man aged 30 to 45 who received the YFV17D yellow fever vaccine. CDR3s leave out the opening cysteine and the closing phenylalanine or tryptophan. Only part of the rows carry a size: once, few, many, or a class if the clone is expanded.

CDR3 | size | J | V
ASSLRVTFQETQY | - | TRBJ2-5 | TRBV5-1
ASSASAFSYEQY | few | TRBJ2-7 | TRBV7-2
ASSPLTGGHEQY | - | TRBJ2-7 | TRBV18
ATGTSESYEQY | - | TRBJ2-7 | TRBV5-4
SVDPGAGELF | few | TRBJ2-2 | TRBV29-1
VNPGEGRTDTQY | - | TRBJ2-3 | TRBV27
ASSQEYRGREQY | - | TRBJ2-7 | TRBV4-3
ASSVGGSGSPAYNEQF | - | TRBJ2-1 | TRBV9
SAIAEREGTYNEQF | - | TRBJ2-1 | TRBV20-1
ASRTPVGTRYEQY | - | TRBJ2-7 | TRBV27
ASSSQGADTQY | few | TRBJ2-3 | TRBV5-4
ASSWGQGAYEQY | many | TRBJ2-7 | TRBV5-1
ASSLAQGFEETQY | few | TRBJ2-5 | TRBV7-2
ASSHRTGRNKYEQY | - | TRBJ2-7 | TRBV7-2
ASTTWTGETQY | few | TRBJ2-5 | TRBV19
ASSFLEGVGDEQF | - | TRBJ2-1 | TRBV7-8
SARRGDTHYGYT | few | TRBJ1-2 | TRBV20-1
ATSNLLAGASYEQY | - | TRBJ2-7 | TRBV15
ASSLLRGNSPLH | - | TRBJ1-6 | TRBV7-6
ASSPGQGDYYGYT | few | TRBJ1-2 | TRBV18
ASTTGGTGATYEQY | few | TRBJ2-7 | TRBV28
ASSLMGYNEQF | - | TRBJ2-1 | TRBV7-2
ASTTTETQY | many | TRBJ2-5 | TRBV28
AISEGGLAGTTYEQY | - | TRBJ2-7 | TRBV10-3
ASSSSGPTDTQY | - | TRBJ2-3 | TRBV7-3
ASSLAGQGVKTQY | - | TRBJ2-5 | TRBV7-6
ASSLQGVNEQF | few | TRBJ2-1 | TRBV3-1
ASSQDWQGGSPLH | - | TRBJ1-6 | TRBV4-2
SVARLEGTDTQY | - | TRBJ2-3 | TRBV29-1
ASSKQGWTDTQY | - | TRBJ2-3 | TRBV27